Listed here are 16 T cell receptor beta chains from one sample, sequenced in a study of control samples from healthy donors and cancer patients (dated by TCRdb to about 2020). Library preparation used the immunoSEQ multiplex PCR assay. As stored in TCRdb, this immuneACCESS dataset retains in-frame rearrangements with V and J assigned. A fraction of the clones does not appear; measured against another copy, unresolved V genes explain less than half of the discrepancy, and the remainder lacks a known reason. The sample has about 120,000 clones on record, about 91% of them singletons. The ten largest make up about 3.2% of the sample. The sample taken for sequencing was blood. Receptors originate from a man in his forties in good health.

The rearrangement joins TRBV6-2 or TRBV6-3 to TRBJ1-2; no reliable D call. Trimming cost V 0 bases and J 0 bases, with 11 bases left between them. Germline V CDR1 and CDR2: MNHEY, SVGEGT. The CDR3 contains 16 residues. The CDR3 DNA reads as TGTGCCAGCAGTTACTCGCGCAGCTCATCTAACTATGGCTACACCTTC. This gives the protein CASSYSRSSSNYGYTF.

The rearrangement links TRBV5-6 to TRBJ1-1; 7 nucleotides match TRBD1. CDR3 size: 14 residues. Germline V gene sequence: CDR1 SGHDT, CDR2 YYEEEE. Trimming at V came to 3 bases and at J to 3 bases, leaving 5 bases not matched to a gene. This CDR3 is CASSSRTGYTEAFF. CDR3 coding DNA: TGTGCCAGCAGCTCCCGGACAGGCTACACTGAAGCTTTCTTT. The variable domain in full, with the rest retrieved from reference TRBV5-6 and TRBJ1-1, is DAGVTQSPTHLIKTRGQQVTLRCSPKSGHDTVSWYQQALGQGPQFIFQYYEEEERQRGNFPDRFSGHQFPNYSSELNVNALLLGDSALYLCASSSRTGYTEAFFGQGTRLTVV.

This chain connects TRBV9 to TRBJ1-2; D is unresolved. This CDR3 has 14 residues. Germline CDR1 and CDR2: SGDLS and YYNGEE. The V gene lost 3 bases and the J gene lost 2 bases, with 11 bases spanning the gap. The CDR3: CASSGNGANYGYTF. The CDR3 bases are TGTGCCAGCAGCGGTAACGGAGCCAACTATGGCTACACCTTC.

V usage is TRBV15 and J usage is TRBJ1-4, with 7 bases lining up with TRBD1. Germline CDR1 and CDR2: LNHNV and YYDKDF (reference sequence). V shed 1 base, J shed 4 bases, and the junction held 0 bases outside the gene matches. The CDR3 is 14 residues long. CDR3 residues: CATSRGDSNEKLFF. CDR3 in DNA: TGTGCCACCAGCAGAGGGGACAGTAATGAAAAACTGTTTTTT.

The chain employs TRBV2 and TRBJ1-3; D might be TRBD1 (6 bases). The CDR3 contains 16 residues. V lost 6 bases, J lost 2 bases, and 17 bases lay in between. Looked up from germline, CDR1 is SNHLY and CDR2 is FYNNEI. The CDR3 spells CASRTHQGRAGNTIYF. CDR3 DNA sequence: TGTGCCAGCAGGACCCACCAGGGGAGGGCTGGAAACACCATATATTTT.

This clone appeared a single time. The chain is built from TRBV13 and TRBJ2-2; D is ambiguous. Germline V CDR1 and CDR2: PRHDT, FYEKMQ (reference sequence). Trimming shortened V by 5 bases and J by 4 bases, and 5 bases separated the two germline ends. The CDR3 totals 12 residues. The CDR3 DNA is TGTGCCAGCAGCATAACCACCGGGGAGCTGTTTTTT. This gives the protein CASSITTGELFF.

This clone was recorded a few times. CDR3 in DNA: TGTGCCAGCGCAGGGTTATCTTATGGCTACACCTTC. Translation gives CASAGLSYGYTF. The chain carries TRBV2 and TRBJ1-2, with a tentative D call TRBD1 (5 bases). Trimming pared 8 bases from V and 5 bases from J, leaving 12 bases between. Germline CDR1 reads SNHLY; CDR2 reads FYNNEI. This CDR3 spans 12 amino acids. Drawing the rest from reference TRBV2 and TRBJ1-2, the complete variable domain is EPEVTQTPSHQVTQMGQEVILRCVPISNHLYFYWYRQILGQKVEFLVSFYNNEISEKSEIFDDQFSVERPDGSNFTLKIRSTKLEDSAMYFCASAGLSYGYTFGSGTRLTVV.

This chain connects TRBV30 to TRBJ1-1; D may be TRBD1 (5 bases). Germline-derived CDR1 and CDR2 are GTSNPN and SVGIG (reference sequence). This CDR3 has 14 amino acids. The ends were cut back, 3 bases at V and 6 bases at J, with 17 bases in the middle. This CDR3 is CAWSLNAGGSEAFF. CDR3 coding DNA: TGTGCCTGGAGCCTCAACGCGGGGGGATCTGAAGCTTTCTTT. Based on the CDR3 plus reference TRBV30 and TRBJ1-1, the full variable domain is SQTIHQWPATLVQPVGSPLSLECTVEGTSNPNLYWYRQAAGRGLQLLFYSVGIGQISSEVPQNLSASRPQDRQFILSSKKLLLSDSGFYLCAWSLNAGGSEAFFGQGTRLTVV.

This clone was counted once. The chain employs TRBV15 and TRBJ2-7, with TRBD1 as a possible D gene (6 bases). Germline V gene data show CDR1 as LNHNV and CDR2 as YYDKDF (reference sequence). CDR3 length equals 14 residues. Trimming pared 5 bases from V and 0 bases from J, leaving 11 bases between. The CDR3 sequence: CATSLRDTSYEQYF. CDR3 DNA: TGTGCCACCAGCCTACGGGACACCTCCTACGAGCAGTACTTC. Full variable domain (missing parts from reference TRBV15 and TRBJ2-7): DAMVIQNPRYQVTQFGKPVTLSCSQTLNHNVMYWYQQKSSQAPKLLFHYYDKDFNNEADTPDNFQSRRPNTSFCFLDIRSPGLGDTAMYLCATSLRDTSYEQYFGPGTRLTVT.

The chain uses TRBV11-3 and TRBJ1-3, with D maybe TRBD1 (6 bases). This CDR3 has 15 residues. CDR1 is SGHNT and CDR2 is YENEEA in the germline V gene. V was cut by 1 base and J by 0 bases, with 7 bases left in between. The chain's CDR3 is CASSLGQASGNTIYF. The CDR3 nucleotides read TGTGCCAGCAGCTTAGGACAGGCCTCTGGAAACACCATATATTTT. Together with reference TRBV11-3 and TRBJ1-3, the CDR3 gives the full variable domain: EAGVVQSPRYKIIEKKQPVAFWCNPISGHNTLYWYLQNLGQGPELLIRYENEEAVDDSQLPKDRFSAERLKGVDSTLKIQPAELGDSAVYLCASSLGQASGNTIYFGEGSWLTVV.

The rearrangement links TRBV12-3 or TRBV12-4 to TRBJ1-6, with D possibly being TRBD1 (6 bases). V was pared by 6 bases and J by 4 bases, with 7 bases between. This CDR3 is 13 amino acids long. The DNA for the CDR3 is TGTGCCAGCAGCACAGGGTATAATTCACCCCTCCACTTT. It yields the protein CASSTGYNSPLHF.

This sequence joins TRBV25-1 and TRBJ2-6; unclear D gene. The CDR3 is made up of 15 amino acids. V was pared by 3 bases and J by 4 bases, with 10 bases between. Germline V lookup: CDR1 MGHDK, CDR2 SYGVNS. The CDR3 coding sequence is TGTGCCAGCAGTGATGACATTAGGGGGGCCAACGTCCTGACTTTC. Its protein product is CASSDDIRGANVLTF.

In its sample, this clone was seen once. This chain uses TRBV9 with TRBJ1-4; tentative D call: TRBD1 (6 bases). Per the germline V gene, CDR1 is SGDLS and CDR2 is YYNGEE. This CDR3 spans 15 amino acids. V shed 3 bases and J shed 7 bases, with 16 bases lying between them. The CDR3 coding sequence is TGTGCCAGCAGCGGCCTGGGACACTGGGGTGAAAAACTGTTTTTT. It translates to CASSGLGHWGEKLFF.

The chain employs TRBV24-1 and TRBJ2-3, with 7 bases lining up with TRBD1. Trimming at V came to 3 bases and at J to 4 bases, leaving 9 bases not matched to a gene. Germline loops: CDR1 KGHDR, CDR2 SFDVKD. The CDR3 runs 16 residues. CDR3 DNA sequence: TGTGCCACCAGTGATCGCACAACCGACAGGGCAGATACGCAGTATTTT. Encoded protein: CATSDRTTDRADTQYF.

This sequence joins TRBV3-1 (or the pseudogene TRBV3-2) and TRBJ2-7; 9 bases are a match to TRBD1. Per germline, CDR1 LGHDT and CDR2 YNNKEL (reference sequence). V was pared by 1 base and J by 1 base, with 5 bases of the junction left unmatched. The CDR3 is 16 amino acids. This chain's CDR3 is CASSQARGQGSYEQYF. As DNA, the CDR3 is TGTGCCAGCAGCCAAGCGAGGGGACAGGGATCCTACGAGCAGTACTTC.

The rearrangement uses TRBV7-2 and TRBJ2-1; D might be TRBD2 (6 bases). The CDR3 totals 14 residues. The V and J ends lost 7 bases and 8 bases respectively, with 18 bases between them. Germline lookup yields CDR1 SGHTA and CDR2 FQGNSA. CDR3 coding DNA: TGTGCCAGCAACGTAGGCGGGGTTAAAGATGAGCAGTTCTTC. It specifies CASNVGGVKDEQFF.